This TCR beta chain was identified in a study of T-cell memory formation after mild COVID-19. On the study more broadly: The TCR clusters were mostly specific to one donor. Study results and limitations: CD4/CD8 balance held among clones contracting day 15 to 85, and later expanders leaned CD4+.

With respect to this clonotype: What it binds is unknown.

The authors produced TCR alpha and TCR beta cDNA libraries with sample barcodes and UMIs by 5'RACE using constant-segment primers. MiXCR, run by TCRdb on the 5' RACE reads, gives a single entry per CDR3 protein. Of roughly 600,000 distinct CDR3 sequences listed, 15% to 20% are singletons. Source material: PBMCs or a T cell subset sorted from them (not recorded which). The sequence was obtained from an adult woman who had mild COVID-19 (a few samples of this study predate the infection). Cell type and time point are not known.

In DNA form, the CDR3 reads TGTGCCAGCAGCGAGGCGGGGCACTCCTACGAGCAGTACTTC. It specifies CASSEAGHSYEQYF. The chain is built from TRBV9 and TRBJ2-7; TRBD2 is a possible D gene (6 bases). Germline CDR1 reads SGDLS; CDR2 reads YYNGEE. The CDR3 extends over 14 amino acids. V lost 3 bases and J lost 0, with 10 bases in between.